The 5 T cell receptor beta chains given below trace back to one sample, sequenced in a study of T cell responses to AZD1222 COVID-19 vaccine. Data came from immunoSEQ multiplex PCR; TCRdb stores just in-frame clones and leaves some out. The profile shows about 140,000 clones, 85% to 95% of them singletons. The source was peripheral blood, collected 28 days after the second AZD1222 dose. The origin of the receptors is an adult who received the AZD1222 COVID-19 vaccine.

The chain has TRBV18 and TRBJ2-5; the match to TRBD1 covers 9 bases. V was pared by 6 bases and J by 6 bases, with 14 bases of the junction left unmatched. The CDR3 totals 16 residues. Germline loops: CDR1 KGHSH, CDR2 LQKENI. The CDR3: CASSPRQQGAVKTQYF. DNA of the CDR3: TGTGCCAGCTCGCCGCGCCAACAGGGGGCGGTGAAGACCCAGTACTTC.

This clone was detected only once. The chain carries TRBV7-8 and TRBJ2-2; D unresolved. V was pared by 6 bases and J by 4 bases, with 6 bases between. There are 12 residues in the CDR3. Germline V gives CDR1 SGHVS, CDR2 FQNEAQ. The chain's CDR3 is CASSHVTGELFF. The CDR3 coding sequence is TGTGCCAGCAGTCATGTCACCGGGGAGCTGTTTTTT.

The J gene is TRBJ2-7, the V gene TRBV7-2; D is unresolved. V lost 2 bases and J 2 bases, leaving 10 bases between the germline ends. Germline loops: CDR1 SGHTA, CDR2 FQGNSA. This CDR3 is 14 amino acids long. CDR3 region: CASSLFESAYEQYF. The CDR3 nucleotides are TGTGCCAGCAGCTTATTCGAGAGCGCCTACGAGCAGTACTTC.

This clone was detected only once. The chain recombines TRBV7-9 with TRBJ1-3; TRBD1 matches at 8 bases. Trimming took 0 bases from V and 2 from J; bases not matched to a gene: 3. Germline-derived CDR1 and CDR2 are SEHNR and FQNEAQ (reference sequence). The CDR3 is made up of 16 amino acids. CDR3 bases: TGTGCCAGCAGCTTAGCGGCGACAGGGGCTGGAAACACCATATATTTT. Translating gives CASSLAATGAGNTIYF.

The chain joins TRBV11-2 to TRBJ1-5, with a possible D match to TRBD1 (5 bases). V lost 5 bases and J 6 bases, leaving 17 bases between the germline ends. The CDR3 runs 15 residues. From germline, CDR1 is SGHAT and CDR2 FQNNGV. CDR3 sequence (DNA): TGTGCCAGCAGCCCTGGGACCGGCGCTGCTCAGCCCCAGCATTTT. Its translation: CASSPGTGAAQPQHF. The variable domain in full, with the rest retrieved from reference TRBV11-2 and TRBJ1-5, is EAGVAQSPRYKIIEKRQSVAFWCNPISGHATLYWYQQILGQGPKLLIQFQNNGVVDDSQLPKDRFSAERLKGVDSTLKIQPAKLEDSAVYLCASSPGTGAAQPQHFGDGTRLSIL.